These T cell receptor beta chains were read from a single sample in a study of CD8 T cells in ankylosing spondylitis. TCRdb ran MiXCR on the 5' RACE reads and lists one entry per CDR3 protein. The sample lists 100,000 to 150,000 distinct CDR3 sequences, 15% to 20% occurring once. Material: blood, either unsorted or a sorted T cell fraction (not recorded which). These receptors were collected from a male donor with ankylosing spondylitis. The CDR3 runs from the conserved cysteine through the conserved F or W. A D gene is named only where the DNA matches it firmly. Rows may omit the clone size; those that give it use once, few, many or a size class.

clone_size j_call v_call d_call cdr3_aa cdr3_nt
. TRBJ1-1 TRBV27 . CASSLSGGGFGSTEAFF TGTGCCAGCAGTTTATCGGGGGGGGGGTTCGGGTCCACTGAAGCTTTCTTT
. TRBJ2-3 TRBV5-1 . CASSLGPDGSTDTQYF TGCGCCAGCAGCTTGGGCCCGGACGGAAGCACAGATACGCAGTATTTT
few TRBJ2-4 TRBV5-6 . CASTPGVGAPRDIQYF TGTGCCAGCACCCCAGGAGTCGGGGCCCCTCGAGACATTCAGTACTTC
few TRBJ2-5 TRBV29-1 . CSVEEGIQRETQYF TGCAGCGTTGAAGAGGGGATCCAGAGGGAGACCCAGTACTTC
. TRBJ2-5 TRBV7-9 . CASSQDSETQYF TGTGCCAGCAGCCAGGACAGCGAGACCCAGTACTTC
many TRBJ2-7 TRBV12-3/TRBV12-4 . CASSLGGGEQYF TGTGCCAGCAGTTTAGGGGGTGGTGAGCAGTACTTC
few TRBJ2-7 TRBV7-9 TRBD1 CASSLDRANYEQYF TGTGCCAGCAGCCTGGACAGGGCCAACTACGAGCAGTACTTC
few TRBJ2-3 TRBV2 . CASQAQGRYTQYF TGTGCCAGCCAAGCTCAGGGTAGATATACGCAGTATTTT
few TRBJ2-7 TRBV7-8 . CASSLAVRSYEQYF TGTGCCAGCAGCTTAGCGGTACGCTCCTACGAGCAGTACTTC
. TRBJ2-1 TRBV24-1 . CATSEGRDNEQFF TGTGCCACCAGTGAAGGAAGGGACAATGAGCAGTTCTTC
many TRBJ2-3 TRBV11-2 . CASSLVKKTDTQYF TGTGCCAGCAGCTTAGTGAAGAAAACAGATACGCAGTATTTT
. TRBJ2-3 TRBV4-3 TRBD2 CASSQIAGGADTQYF TGCGCCAGCAGCCAAATAGCGGGAGGGGCAGATACGCAGTATTTT
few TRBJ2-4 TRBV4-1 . CASSIDVALAKNIQYF TGCGCCAGCAGCATTGATGTGGCCCTAGCCAAAAACATTCAGTACTTC
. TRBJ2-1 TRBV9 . CASTPSFAIYSYNEQFF TGTGCCAGCACCCCTTCCTTTGCGATTTACTCCTACAATGAGCAGTTCTTC
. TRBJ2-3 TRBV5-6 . CASGPGALSTQYF TGTGCCAGCGGCCCGGGGGCCCTATCCACGCAGTATTTT
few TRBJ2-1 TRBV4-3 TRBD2 CASSQDPGTSGMFSEQFF TGCGCCAGCAGCCAGGACCCCGGGACTAGCGGGATGTTCAGTGAGCAGTTCTTC
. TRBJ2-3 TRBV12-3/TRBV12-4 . CASRQGWTDTQYF TGTGCCAGCAGACAAGGGTGGACAGATACGCAGTATTTT
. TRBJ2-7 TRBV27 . CASSSSGDAYEQYF TGTGCCAGCAGTTCCTCCGGGGATGCCTACGAGCAGTACTTC
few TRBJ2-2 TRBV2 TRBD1 CASTQSGTGAGELFF TGTGCCAGCACCCAGTCCGGGACAGGGGCCGGGGAGCTGTTTTTT
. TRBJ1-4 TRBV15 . CATSRQYSGKLFF TGTGCCACCAGCAGACAGTATTCCGGAAAACTGTTTTTT
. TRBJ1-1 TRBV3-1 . CASSSPDWNTEAFF TGTGCCAGCAGCTCTCCGGACTGGAACACTGAAGCTTTCTTT
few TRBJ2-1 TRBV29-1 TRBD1 CSVAPTDRGLTQNEQFF TGCAGCGTTGCACCAACCGACAGGGGGTTAACCCAAAATGAGCAGTTCTTC
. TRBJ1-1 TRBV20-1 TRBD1 CSANRGGTEAFF TGCAGTGCAAACAGGGGAGGAACTGAAGCTTTCTTT
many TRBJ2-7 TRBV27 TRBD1 CASSTRTGIVQQYF TGTGCCAGCAGTACCCGGACAGGGATTGTGCAGCAGTACTTC
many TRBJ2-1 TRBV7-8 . CASTTRNEQFF TGTGCCAGCACCACTAGAAATGAGCAGTTCTTC
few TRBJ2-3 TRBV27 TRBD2 CASRLAELTDTQYF TGTGCCAGCAGACTAGCGGAGCTCACAGATACGCAGTATTTT
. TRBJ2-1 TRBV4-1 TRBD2 CASSLRLAGLYNEQFF TGCGCCAGCAGCCTACGACTAGCGGGGTTATACAATGAGCAGTTCTTC
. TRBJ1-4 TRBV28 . CASSPYRVTTNEKLFF TGTGCCAGCAGTCCTTACAGGGTTACCACTAATGAAAAACTGTTTTTT
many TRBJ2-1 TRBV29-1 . CSACVDEQFF TGCAGTGCATGCGTGGATGAGCAGTTCTTC
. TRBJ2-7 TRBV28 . CASSFRLVSYEQYF TGTGCCAGCAGTTTTCGACTAGTTAGCTACGAGCAGTACTTC
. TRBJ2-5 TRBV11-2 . CASSPWGDWETQYF TGTGCCAGCAGCCCCTGGGGGGATTGGGAGACCCAGTACTTC
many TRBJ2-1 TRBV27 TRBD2 CASSLQPGLAGGYNEQFF TGTGCCAGCAGTTTACAGCCGGGACTAGCGGGAGGGTACAATGAGCAGTTCTTC
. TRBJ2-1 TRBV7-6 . CASSGEPNEQFF TGTGCCAGCAGCGGCGAGCCAAATGAGCAGTTCTTC
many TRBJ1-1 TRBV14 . CASSQEGALVTEAFF TGTGCCAGCAGCCAAGAGGGGGCTCTGGTCACTGAAGCTTTCTTT
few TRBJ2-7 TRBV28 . CASSSPTLEYF TGTGCCAGCAGCTCCCCCACTCTGGAGTACTTC
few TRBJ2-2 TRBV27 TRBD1 CASSTNADRGLVTGELFF TGTGCCAGCAGTACAAACGCAGACAGGGGGTTGGTCACCGGGGAGCTGTTTTTT
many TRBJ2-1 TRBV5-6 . CASSFYGEQFF TGTGCCAGCAGCTTTTACGGTGAGCAGTTCTTC
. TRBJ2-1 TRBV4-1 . CASRGLGINEQFF TGCGCCAGCAGGGGACTGGGCATCAATGAGCAGTTCTTC
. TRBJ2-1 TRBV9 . CASSVGLISYNEQFF TGTGCCAGCAGCGTAGGACTGATCTCCTACAATGAGCAGTTCTTC
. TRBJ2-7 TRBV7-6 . CASSLDGGDKDYEQYF TGTGCCAGCAGCTTAGATGGTGGGGACAAAGACTACGAGCAGTACTTC
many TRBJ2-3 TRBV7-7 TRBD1 CASSTGGTDTQYF TGTGCTAGCAGCACAGGGGGCACAGATACGCAGTATTTT
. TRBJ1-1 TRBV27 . CASTLGGRGTEAFF TGTGCCAGCACCCTCGGGGGGCGCGGCACTGAAGCTTTCTTT
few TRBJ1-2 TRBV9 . CASSYGYTF TGTGCCAGCAGTTATGGCTACACTTTC
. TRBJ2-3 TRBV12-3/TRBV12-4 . CASSFLSDTQYF TGTGCCAGCAGTTTTTTGTCAGATACGCAGTATTTT
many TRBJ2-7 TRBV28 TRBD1 CASRRRQGPDEQYF TGTGCCAGCAGGAGACGACAGGGTCCAGACGAGCAGTACTTC
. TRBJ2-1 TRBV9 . CASTRSGQPYNEQFF TGTGCCAGCACGAGAAGCGGGCAGCCCTACAATGAGCAGTTCTTC